This T cell receptor (beta chain) was recovered during a study of somatic mutations in cytotoxic T cells in rheumatoid arthritis. Healthy-control blood donors had a median age of roughly 60 years (range 21-70) and were roughly 52% female. J gave up 4 bases and V 6 bases, and 4 bases lay outside the gene matches. The CDR3 extends over 14 amino acids. Germline CDR1 reads MNHEY; CDR2 reads SMNVEV (reference sequence). Method: immunoSEQ multiplex PCR; TCRdb's copy keeps in-frame clones and lacks some. Among approximately 25,000 clones listed, roughly 80% were seen once. The sequencing sample was made of CD8+ T cells sorted from blood. The rearrangement uses TRBV27 and TRBJ2-1; 9 bases agree with TRBD2. The sequence derives from a woman in her late teens or twenties in good health. CDR3 nucleotide sequence: TGTGCCAGCAGGGCTAGCGGGAAGTACAATGAGCAGTTCTTC. This sequence encodes CASRASGKYNEQFF.